This entry is about one T cell receptor (beta chain). Each sample yielded at least 6 million isolated PBMCs. With a J-beta primer mix and a sample-barcoded 5' primer, a second PCR ran roughly 6 to 12 cycles. TCRdb redid the calling of the 5' RACE reads with MiXCR, one entry per CDR3 protein. The repertoire holds 650,000 to 1,000,000 distinct CDR3 sequences, under 40% seen once, with roughly 13% in the top ten. The data are from a study of blood T cells in healthy people across ages. Trimming took 3 bases from V and 3 from J, leaving 11 bases between them. Germline values: CDR1 DFQATT, CDR2 SNEGSKA (reference sequence). The CDR3 runs to 13 residues.

This sequence was found in a man between 18 and 35 years old in good health. Sequencing used blood. V and J are TRBV20-1 and TRBJ1-2, with TRBD1 as a possible D gene (5 bases). CDR3 nucleotide sequence: TGCAGTGCTAGGGAGCAGGGATACTATGGCTACACCTTC. Translation: CSAREQGYYGYTF.